These 4 T cell receptor beta chains were sequenced from one sample in a study of T cells after yellow fever vaccination. TCRdb itself ran the 5' RACE reads through MiXCR, one entry per CDR3 protein. This repertoire shows under 150,000 distinct CDR3 sequences, 7.7% found once; its top ten account for roughly 0.73%. Sequences were derived from CD4+ T cells sorted from PBMCs, sampled 5 days after the yellow fever booster vaccination. All receptors come from a young man who received the YFV17D yellow fever vaccine.

At least ten counts were recorded for this clonotype. V is TRBV5-1 and J is TRBJ2-3, with D unresolved. Germline V gene data show CDR1 as SGHRS and CDR2 as YFSETQ. Trimming cost V 0 bases and J 2 bases, with 4 bases left between them. The CDR3 has 13 residues. CDR3 sequence: CASSLVYTDTQYF. The CDR3 region has the DNA TGCGCCAGCAGCTTGGTCTACACAGATACGCAGTATTTT.

This clonotype was counted a few times. In DNA, the CDR3 is TGTGCCAGTAGTATAGGACGAGTTGGGGAGTCCGAGCAGTACTTC. Its protein product is CASSIGRVGESEQYF. The chain uses TRBV19 and TRBJ2-7; perhaps TRBD2 as D (5 bases). The ends were cut back, 1 base at V and 6 bases at J, with 16 bases in the middle. The CDR3 sequence is 15 residues long. The germline V gene encodes CDR1 LNHDA and CDR2 SQIVND (reference sequence).

In this sample, this clonotype turned up many times. The rearrangement joins TRBV6-2 or TRBV6-3 to TRBJ2-3; 10 nucleotides align to TRBD2. The CDR3 loop spans 12 amino acids. Unmatched junction bases numbered 4, after V lost 10 bases and J lost 6 bases. Germline V gives CDR1 MNHEY, CDR2 SVGEGT. The CDR3 bases are TGTGCCACGGGACTAGCGAAGGATACGCAGTATTTT. It codes for CATGLAKDTQYF.

This clonotype was observed many times. CDR3 residues: CASSRMTLEQYF. The CDR3 coding sequence is TGTGCCAGCAGCCGAATGACTCTCGAGCAGTACTTC. The chain has TRBV7-2 and TRBJ2-7, with D unclear. Germline V gene lookup returns CDR1 SGHTA and CDR2 FQGNSA. The V end lost 5 bases, the J end lost 6 bases, and 11 bases lay between the germline ends. The CDR3 loop spans 12 amino acids. The variable domain in full, with the rest retrieved from reference TRBV7-2 and TRBJ2-7, is GAGVSQSPSNKVTEKGKDVELRCDPISGHTALYWYRQSLGQGLEFLIYFQGNSAPDKSGLPSDRFSAERTGGSVSTLTIQRTQQEDSAVYLCASSRMTLEQYFGPGTRLTVT.